The rows below give T cell receptor beta chains drawn from one sample of a study of shared clonotypes between healthy human individuals. Data came from immunoSEQ multiplex PCR; TCRdb stores just in-frame clones and leaves some out. The table has some 2.1 million clones, just under 95% seen once. Sample: naive CD8+ T cells sorted from blood. Every receptor here comes from a man younger than 35 in good health. Each CDR3 is given without its conserved first and last residue. Clone size is given for some rows only: seen once, a few or many times, or a class if the clone is expanded.

CDR3 protein	V gene	clone size	J gene
ASSYSDVDSGNTIY	TRBV6-6	-	TRBJ1-3
ASSNLVPAEQY	TRBV7-8	-	TRBJ2-7
ASSLLLGGSSYNEQF	TRBV28	-	TRBJ2-1
ASSLDVWSTEAF	TRBV27	-	TRBJ1-1
ASVLSLYNEQF	TRBV12-5	-	TRBJ2-1
ASSHPSGTQETQY	TRBV5-4	-	TRBJ2-5
ASSQHRDLSPLH	TRBV4-1	few	TRBJ1-6
ASSYGRTVMNTEAF	TRBV6-6	-	TRBJ1-1
ASSDPDRGVRETQY	TRBV7-2	-	TRBJ2-5
ASSLFANTGELF	TRBV28	once	TRBJ2-2
AWSQGAYYEQY	TRBV30	-	TRBJ2-7
ASSFGGTDSF	TRBV5-5	-	TRBJ2-1
ASSYGTAGAYEQF	TRBV6-6	-	TRBJ2-1
ASSLVGLGVRNEQF	TRBV7-9	-	TRBJ2-1
ASSQSASYNSPLH	TRBV5-6	-	TRBJ1-6
SAPGQNTGELF	TRBV29-1	-	TRBJ2-2
ATSRSPRENTEAF	TRBV15	-	TRBJ1-1
ASSDGTGRETQY	TRBV6-1	-	TRBJ2-5
ASSQERGYRELYEQY	TRBV4-1	-	TRBJ2-7
ASSYSSENYGYT	TRBV6-6	-	TRBJ1-2
ASKRGNYNEQF	TRBV19	-	TRBJ2-1
ASSIDRGSFEQY	TRBV5-6	-	TRBJ2-7
ASNPDGTGELF	TRBV9	-	TRBJ2-2
ASSGRSASTDTQY	TRBV2	-	TRBJ2-3
ASSLDHITTDTQY	TRBV7-9	-	TRBJ2-3
ASSLSEGGYNEQF	TRBV13	-	TRBJ2-1
ASSLTGTAGNQPQH	TRBV4-1	once	TRBJ1-5
ASSLDMLRNSPLH	TRBV28	-	TRBJ1-6
ASSLGLAGGGELF	TRBV7-8	-	TRBJ2-2
ASSLAVYNEQF	TRBV5-6	-	TRBJ2-1
AARTGGTDTQY	TRBV15	-	TRBJ2-3
ASSDPGQPTYEQY	TRBV10-2	-	TRBJ2-7
ASSPNVGREQY	TRBV13	-	TRBJ2-7
ASSLQANEGPSTDTQY	TRBV4-1	-	TRBJ2-3
ASSVGVGSGNTIY	TRBV9	-	TRBJ1-3
ASSFSGVLYEQY	TRBV6-5	-	TRBJ2-7
ASNPGQGVAGELF	TRBV27	-	TRBJ2-2
ASSLKAPNYEQY	TRBV5-5	-	TRBJ2-7
ASSPSWTGRMNTEAF	TRBV25-1	-	TRBJ1-1
ASSQGQGTHEQY	TRBV4-1	-	TRBJ2-7
ASSLPYILADPDNEQF	TRBV7-9	-	TRBJ2-1
AISESSTEAF	TRBV10-3	-	TRBJ1-1
ASSTRVGGGAGYEQY	TRBV4-1	-	TRBJ2-7
ASTRVSLEQF	TRBV2	-	TRBJ2-1
ASSSKQREIPETQY	TRBV5-1	-	TRBJ2-5